This T cell receptor beta chain was captured by sequencing in a study of shared clonotypes between healthy human individuals. Data came from immunoSEQ multiplex PCR; TCRdb stores just in-frame clones and leaves some out. The sample holds 2 million or so clones, approximately 94% seen once. Note on this clone: Antigen: not known.

The CDR3 covers 13 residues. V lost 8 bases and J lost 3; bases outside the gene matches: 4. Germline V gene data show CDR1 as MGHRA and CDR2 as YSYEKL. Study observations and caveats: What limited the represented genetic and exposure-history diversity was the small number of donors.

The naive CD8 population came from CD45RO-negative cells selected for CCR7, without terminally differentiated effector memory CD45RA+ cells. The donors, healthy adults who were HIV-negative, had experienced no recent acute infections or vaccinations. Among the donors, all were Caucasian adults who lived in Nashville, Tennessee. This receptor was identified in a man aged 18 to 30 in good health. Sequences were obtained from naive CD8+ T cells sorted from blood. The chain is built from TRBV4-1 and TRBJ2-1; the match to TRBD1 covers 7 bases. CDR3 region: CASSGTDYNEQFF. CDR3 DNA sequence: TGCGCCAGCTCCGGGACAGACTACAATGAGCAGTTCTTC.